What follows describes a single T cell receptor beta chain. Its antigen remains unidentified. These data are taken from a study of T-cell memory formation after mild COVID-19. Study-level information: TCR clusters were mostly donor specific. Study-level points and caveats: The finding that pre-infection memory included some responding clones suggested that cross-reactive memory joined.

5'RACE, which relied on constant-segment primers, yielded TCR alpha and TCR beta cDNA libraries carrying sample barcodes and UMIs. In TCRdb, the 5' RACE reads were re-called with MiXCR into one record per CDR3 protein. The sample holds under 350,000 distinct CDR3 sequences, 15% to 20% seen once. Per the germline V gene, CDR1 is SEHNR and CDR2 is FQNEAQ (reference sequence). The CDR3 contains 15 residues. Deletions cut 3 bases from V and 4 bases from J, with 15 bases between. The material sequenced was PBMCs or a T cell subset sorted from them (not recorded which). This chain connects TRBV7-9 to TRBJ1-1; TRBD1 is a possible D gene (6 bases). The source of this sequence is a man younger than 35 who had mild COVID-19 (a few samples of this study predate the infection). Cell type and time point are not known. Here the CDR3 DNA reads TGTGCCAGCAGCTTGAGAAAGGGGGAGAGCACTGAAGCTTTCTTT. Its translation: CASSLRKGESTEAFF.